This is a list of T cell receptor beta chains from one sample in a study of blood T cell repertoires in COVID-19. Clones were read by immunoSEQ multiplex PCR, and TCRdb kept only the in-frame ones, dropping some. The sample contains fewer than 250,000 clones, more than 75% of which appear only once. Sequenced material: peripheral blood. The origin of the receptors is a man in his forties with acute or convalescent COVID-19. Each CDR3 is given with its conserved first and last residue. D genes are given only for firm matches. Some rows have no size entry. The others give once, few or many, or a class for an expanded clone.

>TRBJ2-1|TRBV5-1|TRBD2|-
TGCGCCAGCAGCTTGTATCGGGGGGGCCTGAATGAGCAGTTCTTC
CASSLYRGGLNEQFF
>TRBJ2-7|TRBV4-3|TRBD1|-
TGCGCCAGCAGCCAAACGGACAGGGCGGACGAGCAGTACTTC
CASSQTDRADEQYF
>TRBJ2-7|TRBV18|TRBD1|-
TGTGCCAGCTCACCTCCCAGACAGGGGATCGGCGAGCAGTACTTC
CASSPPRQGIGEQYF
>TRBJ2-5|TRBV10-3|-|-
TGTGCCATCAGAGGCACCCCTAGCGATCAAGAGACCCAGTACTTC
CAIRGTPSDQETQYF
>TRBJ1-1|TRBV19|-|few
TGTGCCAGTACGGACAGATTGAACACTGAAGCTTTCTTT
CASTDRLNTEAFF
>TRBJ1-2|TRBV19|TRBD1|-
TGTGCCAGTAGTACCCTAGGACAGGGGGCAAGGGGCTACACCTTC
CASSTLGQGARGYTF
>TRBJ2-1|TRBV19|TRBD2|-
TGTGCCAGTAGTTCCCGGGGGGGCTCCTACAATGAGCAGTTCTTC
CASSSRGGSYNEQFF
>TRBJ1-2|TRBV28|-|-
TGTGCCAGCAGTACGGGTCCTCTAGATGGCTACACCTTC
CASSTGPLDGYTF
>TRBJ1-2|TRBV5-5|-|-
TGTGCCAGCAGCCAAAGGGGAGGAGATGGCTACACCTTC
CASSQRGGDGYTF
>TRBJ1-6|TRBV18|TRBD1|-
TGTGCCAGCTCACCCTCGCCAGACAGGGATTCACCCCTCCACTTT
CASSPSPDRDSPLHF
>TRBJ1-2|TRBV9|TRBD1|-
TGTGCCAGCAGCCCGTCCAGGGGGCCATCGCGAGGCTACACCTTC
CASSPSRGPSRGYTF
>TRBJ1-6|TRBV11-2|TRBD1|-
TGTGCCAGCAGCTTAAGGGTACGACAGGGGTATAATTCACCCCTCCACTTT
CASSLRVRQGYNSPLHF
>TRBJ1-2|TRBV12-5|-|once
TGTGCTAGTGGTATGACGGTCCAGCGCTTC
CASGMTVQRF
>TRBJ2-7|TRBV4-1|-|-
TGCGCCAGCAGCCAAGGAGCATCCTACGAGCAGTACTTC
CASSQGASYEQYF
>TRBJ1-2|TRBV5-4|-|-
TGTGCCGGAGATTCCGCAAACTATGGCTACACCTTC
CAGDSANYGYTF
>TRBJ1-1|TRBV3-1/TRBV3-2|TRBD1|-
TGTGCCAGCAGCCGGGACAGGTTGTCGAACACTGAAGCTTTCTTT
CASSRDRLSNTEAFF
>TRBJ1-2|TRBV12-3/TRBV12-4|-|-
TGTGCCAGCAGCAGGGAATCGACAGAGGGCTACACCTTC
CASSRESTEGYTF
>TRBJ1-4|TRBV2|TRBD1|-
TGTGCCAGCCTGGCGACGTCAGGGGGCAAAGGTGAACTGTTTTTT
CASLATSGGKGELFF
>TRBJ1-3|TRBV30|-|-
TGTGCCTGGAGTGTACGGTCAGGGGCTGGAAACACCATATATTTT
CAWSVRSGAGNTIYF
>TRBJ2-5|TRBV7-7|TRBD2|-
TGTGCTAGCAGCCGTAAGACTAGCGGGGGGGCAATAGAGACCCAGTACTTC
CASSRKTSGGAIETQYF
>TRBJ2-7|TRBV18|TRBD1|-
TGTGCCAGCTCACCACGACTAAAAACAGGGGCTTCCTCCTACGAGCAGTACTTC
CASSPRLKTGASSYEQYF
>TRBJ2-7|TRBV4-3|TRBD1|-
TGCGCCAGCAGCCAAGGGACAGGGGGAGTCGAGCAGTACTTC
CASSQGTGGVEQYF
>TRBJ1-1|TRBV2|TRBD1|-
TGTGCCAGCGGAATAAACAGGGGGGACACTGAAGCTTTCTTT
CASGINRGDTEAFF
>TRBJ2-1|TRBV12-5|TRBD1|-
TGTGCTAGTGCCGCCCTGGACAGGGATGAGCAGTTCTTC
CASAALDRDEQFF
>TRBJ1-1|TRBV5-4|-|-
TGTGCCAGCAGCATGGGGGCAATGAACACTGAAGCTTTCTTT
CASSMGAMNTEAFF
>TRBJ1-2|TRBV3-1/TRBV3-2|-|-
TGTGCCAGCAGCACACTGACAGCTAACTATGGCTACACCTTC
CASSTLTANYGYTF
>TRBJ1-1|TRBV28|-|-
TGTGCCAGCAGTCCCGGGACATTGAACACTGAAGCTTTCTTT
CASSPGTLNTEAFF
>TRBJ2-3|TRBV7-3|TRBD2|-
TGTGCCAGCAGCTCGAGCGGGGGGCCCCGATCTAGCACAGATACGCAGTATTTT
CASSSSGGPRSSTDTQYF
>TRBJ2-2|TRBV7-3|TRBD1|-
TGTGCCAGCAGCCCGGGGACAGATCCGTTGAACACCGGGGAGCTGTTTTTT
CASSPGTDPLNTGELFF
>TRBJ1-1|TRBV12-3/TRBV12-4|-|-
TGTGCCAGCAGTTTCGCAGGGCCTGAAGCTTTCTTT
CASSFAGPEAFF
>TRBJ1-4|TRBV5-4|TRBD1|-
TGTGCCAGCAGCCTCGGACAGGGGAGGCGGAATGAAAAACTGTTTTTT
CASSLGQGRRNEKLFF
>TRBJ2-3|TRBV5-8|TRBD1|-
TGTGCCAGCAGCACGGACAGGGGGACAGATACGCAGTATTTT
CASSTDRGTDTQYF
>TRBJ2-6|TRBV10-3|-|-
TGTGCGACAGTAGGGGCAGGGGCAAGCTCTGGGGCCAACGTCCTGACTTTC
CATVGAGASSGANVLTF